These T cell receptor beta chains were read from a single sample in a study of cytomegalovirus exposure and HLA in healthy donors. The protocol was immunoSEQ multiplex PCR, while the TCRdb copy is restricted to in-frame clones and leaves out a portion. In total, the table holds 40,000 to 60,000 clones. Sample: PBMCs. The source is a man aged 40-50 years in good health and CMV-seropositive. The CDR3 runs from the conserved cysteine through the conserved F or W. A D gene is named only where the DNA matches it firmly. Size is stated for part of the rows, as once, few or many counts, or as a class when the clone is expanded.

>TRBJ2-3|TRBD2|.|TRBV6-4
CASSDGGLETDTQYF
TGTGCCAGCAGTGACGGGGGACTAGAAACAGATACGCAGTATTTT
>TRBJ2-3|.|.|TRBV19
CASRVRGGGTNTQYF
TGTGCCAGTAGGGTCCGGGGCGGGGGCACAAATACGCAGTATTTT
>TRBJ2-3|TRBD2|.|TRBV5-1
CASSSEPLAGAVDTQYF
TGCGCCAGCAGCTCGGAACCCCTAGCGGGAGCGGTAGATACGCAGTATTTT
>TRBJ1-5|.|.|TRBV18
CASSLGQNNQPQHF
TGTGCCAGCTCACTGGGACAAAACAATCAGCCCCAGCATTTT
>TRBJ1-1|.|.|TRBV30
CAWSVPRGWGTEAFF
TGTGCCTGGAGTGTACCTAGGGGATGGGGAACTGAAGCTTTCTTT
>TRBJ1-1|.|.|TRBV18
CASSSTGEDTEAFF
TGTGCCAGCTCAAGTACAGGAGAGGACACTGAAGCTTTCTTT
>TRBJ1-1|.|.|TRBV6-5
CASSLPPTGNTEAFF
TGTGCCAGCAGTCTCCCCCCCACAGGGAACACTGAAGCTTTCTTT
>TRBJ2-3|.|.|TRBV5-1
CASSRRQSTDTQYF
TGCGCCAGCAGCCGAAGACAGAGCACAGATACGCAGTATTTT
>TRBJ2-7|TRBD2|.|TRBV25-1
CASSPHSGGPPYEQYF
TGTGCCAGCAGCCCCCATAGCGGGGGCCCTCCCTACGAGCAGTACTTC
>TRBJ2-7|TRBD1|.|TRBV30
CAWRGDRLREQYF
TGTGCCTGGAGGGGGGACAGATTACGCGAGCAGTACTTC
>TRBJ1-3|.|.|TRBV7-2
CASSPQGISGNTIYF
TGTGCCAGCAGCCCCCAGGGCATCTCTGGAAACACCATATATTTT
>TRBJ2-3|.|.|TRBV29-1
CSVYPGAGSTDTQYF
TGCAGCGTCTATCCTGGGGCAGGGAGCACAGATACGCAGTATTTT
>TRBJ1-1|.|.|TRBV27
CASSFTVNTEAFF
TGTGCCAGCAGTTTTACGGTGAACACTGAAGCTTTCTTT
>TRBJ1-3|TRBD1|.|TRBV6-5
CASSDRGGNTIYF
TGTGCCAGCAGTGACAGGGGTGGAAACACCATATATTTT
>TRBJ2-7|TRBD1|.|TRBV11-2
CASSFSLGTGHYEQYF
TGTGCCAGCAGCTTTAGCCTCGGGACAGGACACTACGAGCAGTACTTC
>TRBJ2-7|.|.|TRBV7-2
CASRDGSLPFYEQYF
TGTGCCAGCAGGGATGGGAGTCTTCCATTCTACGAGCAGTACTTC
>TRBJ1-2|.|.|TRBV6-6
CASSTRGGDYGYTF
TGTGCCAGCAGTACCCGAGGAGGGGACTATGGCTACACCTTC
>TRBJ1-6|TRBD1|.|TRBV7-9
CASSRGLYNSPLHF
TGTGCCAGCAGCAGGGGGCTCTATAATTCACCCCTCCACTTT
>TRBJ1-2|TRBD1|.|TRBV7-3
CASSWGDSSYGYTF
TGTGCCAGCAGCTGGGGGGACAGTTCCTATGGCTACACCTTC
>TRBJ1-4|.|.|TRBV5-1
CASSPGGDEKLFF
TGCGCCAGCAGCCCCGGAGGGGATGAAAAACTGTTTTTT
>TRBJ1-5|TRBD1|.|TRBV2
CASRTGPQVTQHF
TGTGCCAGCAGGACAGGGCCCCAGGTGACCCAGCATTTT
>TRBJ2-1|TRBD2|.|TRBV28
CASKLAGGLNEQFF
TGTGCCAGCAAACTAGCGGGAGGGTTGAATGAGCAGTTCTTC
>TRBJ2-5|.|.|TRBV11-2
CASSLDQGGPPLNF
TGTGCCAGCAGCTTAGATCAGGGAGGACCGCCCTTAAACTTC
>TRBJ2-7|TRBD2|.|TRBV27
CASSVSGVSSYEQYF
TGTGCCAGCAGCGTTAGCGGGGTTAGCTCCTACGAGCAGTACTTC
>TRBJ2-1|.|.|TRBV6-7
CASRRTSGSYNEQFF
TGTGCCAGCAGACGCACTAGTGGCTCCTACAATGAGCAGTTCTTC
>TRBJ2-7|TRBD1|large|TRBV13
CASSDRAQPYEQYF
TGTGCCAGCAGCGACAGGGCCCAACCCTACGAGCAGTACTTC
>TRBJ2-5|TRBD2|.|TRBV28
CAIAGGLGQETQYF
TGTGCCATCGCGGGGGGCCTTGGTCAAGAGACCCAGTACTTC
>TRBJ1-3|TRBD1|.|TRBV11-2
CASSLNPGGANTIYF
TGTGCCAGCAGCTTAAATCCAGGGGGCGCGAACACCATATATTTT
>TRBJ2-5|.|.|TRBV6-5
CASRDMGQETQYF
TGTGCCAGCAGGGACATGGGACAAGAGACCCAGTACTTC
>TRBJ2-7|.|.|TRBV9
CASSAVTVDEQYF
TGTGCCAGCAGCGCGGTGACTGTAGACGAGCAGTACTTC
>TRBJ2-1|TRBD2|.|TRBV30
CALRGLAGEQFF
TGTGCCTTACGCGGACTAGCTGGTGAGCAGTTCTTC
>TRBJ2-3|TRBD2|.|TRBV10-3
CAISDLGGGRTDTQYF
TGTGCCATCAGTGATTTAGGCGGGGGGAGGACAGATACGCAGTATTTT
>TRBJ2-7|.|.|TRBV7-2
CASSLIPGHGSYEQYF
TGTGCCAGCAGCTTGATTCCAGGCCACGGCTCCTACGAGCAGTACTTC
>TRBJ1-6|TRBD1|.|TRBV4-2
CASSQDPGQGDSPLHF
TGTGCCAGCAGCCAAGATCCCGGACAGGGTGATTCACCCCTCCACTTT
>TRBJ2-3|TRBD1|.|TRBV7-2
CASSRTGGQENTQYF
TGTGCCAGCAGCCGGACAGGGGGCCAAGAAAATACGCAGTATTTT
>TRBJ2-1|TRBD1|.|TRBV6-5
CASSYGTGGNNEQFF
TGTGCCAGCAGTTACGGGACAGGGGGCAACAATGAGCAGTTCTTC
>TRBJ1-5|.|.|TRBV7-6
CASSLAGGGDQPQHF
TGTGCCAGCAGCTTAGCGGGAGGGGGGGATCAGCCCCAGCATTTT
>TRBJ1-2|.|.|TRBV5-1
CASSLGPPPGDGYTF
TGCGCCAGCAGCTTGGGGCCCCCACCAGGGGATGGCTACACCTTC
>TRBJ2-1|TRBD2|.|TRBV9
CASSLSGLAVHNEQFF
TGTGCCAGCAGCCTCTCGGGACTAGCGGTACACAATGAGCAGTTCTTC
>TRBJ1-6|.|.|TRBV4-2
CASSQGPPGSYNSPLHF
TGTGCCAGCAGCCAAGGACCTCCAGGTTCCTATAATTCACCCCTCCACTTT
>TRBJ2-5|.|.|TRBV5-1
CASSDATAQETQYF
TGCGCCAGCAGCGATGCGACAGCCCAAGAGACCCAGTACTTC
>TRBJ2-2|.|.|TRBV10-3
CATINTLANTGELFF
TGTGCCACCATCAATACGCTAGCGAACACCGGGGAGCTGTTTTTT
>TRBJ2-7|TRBD2|.|TRBV7-2
CASSVSSGSSYEQYF
TGTGCCAGCAGCGTTTCTAGCGGAAGCTCCTACGAGCAGTACTTC
>TRBJ2-3|TRBD1|.|TRBV7-3
CASSLEPTGGNTQYF
TGTGCCAGCAGCTTAGAGCCGACAGGGGGGAATACGCAGTATTTT
>TRBJ2-1|.|.|TRBV11-3
CASSLDGEPYNEQFF
TGTGCCAGCAGCTTAGACGGGGAACCCTACAATGAGCAGTTCTTC
>TRBJ2-1|TRBD2|.|TRBV4-3
CASSLSGEPSYNEQFF
TGCGCCAGCAGCCTTAGCGGGGAGCCAAGTTACAATGAGCAGTTCTTC
>TRBJ2-1|TRBD1|.|TRBV29-1
CSGTGTGGDEQFF
TGCAGCGGGACGGGGACAGGGGGTGATGAGCAGTTCTTC
>TRBJ2-7|.|.|TRBV11-2
CASSSEGHLSYEQYF
TGTGCCAGCAGCTCCGAGGGACACTTATCCTACGAGCAGTACTTC
>TRBJ2-3|.|.|TRBV7-3
CASSLRVAPDTQYF
TGTGCCAGCAGCTTAAGGGTAGCCCCAGATACGCAGTATTTT
>TRBJ1-2|TRBD1|.|TRBV5-4
CASSEDRVWDGYTF
TGTGCCAGCAGCGAGGACAGGGTATGGGATGGCTACACCTTC
>TRBJ2-2|.|.|TRBV28
CASSPLGELFF
TGTGCCAGCAGTCCCCTCGGGGAGCTGTTTTTT
>TRBJ2-3|TRBD2|.|TRBV7-3
CASSLGLAGADTQYF
TGTGCCAGCAGCTTAGGACTAGCGGGAGCAGATACGCAGTATTTT
>TRBJ1-1|.|.|TRBV5-1
CASSLEAPTEAFF
TGCGCCAGCAGCTTAGAGGCGCCCACTGAAGCTTTCTTT
>TRBJ1-1|TRBD1|.|TRBV5-1
CASSLAGGETEAFF
TGCGCCAGCAGCTTGGCAGGGGGCGAAACTGAAGCTTTCTTT
>TRBJ1-2|.|.|TRBV25-1
CASSLGGVSGYTF
TGTGCCAGCAGCTTGGGGGGAGTATCTGGCTACACCTTC